Each of the 8 T cell receptor beta chains below was sequenced from the same sample in a study of cytomegalovirus exposure and HLA in healthy donors. Produced via immunoSEQ multiplex PCR; TCRdb's table is partial and in-frame only. This sample has 150,000 to 200,000 clones, with approximately 86% found just once. The material sequenced was PBMCs. The receptors stem from a woman between 18 and 29 years old in good health and CMV-seronegative.

This chain joins TRBV19 and TRBJ1-6; possible D gene TRBD1, 5 bases. With 8 bases removed from V and 7 bases from J, the gap between germline ends came to 15 bases. The CDR3 extends over 14 amino acids. Per the germline V gene, CDR1 is LNHDA and CDR2 is SQIVND (reference sequence). The CDR3 DNA follows: TGTGCCAGTCGCTCACAGGCCCTCAATTCACCCCTCCACTTT. This gives the protein CASRSQALNSPLHF.

The V gene is TRBV11-1, the J gene TRBJ1-1, with TRBD1 identical over 7 bases. The germline gives CDR1 SGHAT, CDR2 FQDESV (reference sequence). V dropped 5 bases and J dropped 1; count of bases not matched to a gene: 7. The CDR3 consists of 15 residues. CDR3 region: CASSPINRGNTEAFF. The CDR3 DNA reads TGTGCCAGCAGCCCCATCAACAGGGGGAACACTGAAGCTTTCTTT.

This clone has only a few counts. The chain uses TRBV18 and TRBJ2-2; D gene unclear. The V and J ends lost 4 bases and 5 bases respectively, with 5 bases between them. In germline, CDR1 is KGHSH, CDR2 LQKENI. The CDR3 totals 12 residues. The CDR3 nucleotides are TGTGCCAGCTCACACATGACCGGGGAGCTGTTTTTT. Translation: CASSHMTGELFF.

This chain links TRBV27 with TRBJ1-1; D uncertain. With 8 bases removed from V and 0 bases from J, the gap between germline ends came to 10 bases. From germline, CDR1 is MNHEY and CDR2 SMNVEV (reference sequence). The CDR3 is 13 amino acids. The CDR3 loop is CASGYRMNTEAFF. The CDR3 DNA sequence: TGTGCCAGCGGATACAGAATGAACACTGAAGCTTTCTTT.

The V gene is TRBV27, the J gene TRBJ2-7; 7 bases map to TRBD1. CDR1 and CDR2 from the germline V gene are MNHEY and SMNVEV (reference sequence). V gave up 5 bases and J gave up 4 bases; unmatched junction bases: 5. The CDR3 runs 13 residues. CDR3 loop: CASSRDRKYEQYF. The CDR3 DNA is TGTGCCAGCAGTCGGGACAGAAAGTACGAGCAGTACTTC.

The rearrangement uses TRBV7-9 and TRBJ2-2; D gene unclear. Trimming took 5 bases from V and 1 from J, leaving 2 bases between them. The CDR3 sequence is 12 residues long. CDR1 and CDR2 from the germline V gene are SEHNR and FQNEAQ (reference sequence). The CDR3 spells CASSLNTGELFF. The CDR3 DNA reads as TGTGCCAGCAGCCTGAACACCGGGGAGCTGTTTTTT.

The chain joins TRBV7-9 to TRBJ2-1; no definite D call. The germline gives CDR1 SEHNR, CDR2 FQNEAQ (reference sequence). CDR3 length equals 13 residues. V was pared by 5 bases and J by 4 bases, with 9 bases between. CDR3 sequence reads: CASSPPSYNEQFF. Here the CDR3 DNA reads TGTGCCAGCAGCCCCCCGAGTTACAATGAGCAGTTCTTC.

The rearrangement links TRBV7-8 to TRBJ1-1; 7 bases fit TRBD1. CDR1 is SGHVS and CDR2 is FQNEAQ in the germline V gene. CDR3 length: 14 residues. The V gene end was trimmed by 4 bases and the J gene end by 3 bases; junction bases not matched to a gene: 5. DNA of the CDR3: TGTGCCAGCAGCTCGACAGGGCCCCACACTGAAGCTTTCTTT. Protein sequence: CASSSTGPHTEAFF.